This TCR beta chain was sequenced in a study of shared clonotypes between healthy human individuals. General study results and limits: Rarefaction showed that sequencing of sorted subsets was incomplete (despite large depth). On the whole, naive subsets had larger estimated richness than memory subsets had.

The authors split each subset's genomic DNA evenly across several immunoSEQ plates. Here immunoSEQ multiplex PCR was the method, and the copy in TCRdb shows in-frame clones only, minus some. The table has about 580,000 clones, nearly 98% seen once. A word on this clone: The target antigen is unknown.

With V trimmed by 4 bases and J by 8 bases, 12 bases remained unmatched. This CDR3 is 15 amino acids long. Germline loops: CDR1 SQVTM, CDR2 ANQGSEA. Naivety among CD8 cells was defined by CD45RO negativity and positive CCR7 selection, thereby excluding terminally differentiated effector memory CD45RA+ cells. Every donor was a Caucasian adult from Nashville, Tennessee. This rearrangement joins TRBV29-1 to TRBJ2-1; 9 positions agree with TRBD2. The clonotype originates from a man aged 25-45 years in good health. Sequenced input: naive CD8+ T cells sorted from blood. Written as DNA, the CDR3 is TGCAGCGTTGTCCCGGCGGGAGGGGAGATTGATGAGCAGTTCTTC. This encodes CSVVPAGGEIDEQFF.